These 12 T cell receptor beta chains came from one sample sequenced in a study of OX40 agonist ivuxolimab in advanced cancers. Assay: immunoSEQ multiplex PCR; the TCRdb copy retains only in-frame clones and omits some. Here the sample spans roughly 65,000 clones, approximately 80% being singletons. Source: CD4+ or CD8+ T cells sorted from blood, taken in a trial of the OX40 agonist ivuxolimab. The receptors come from an adult with an advanced solid tumor such as melanoma, head and neck, liver or kidney cancer.

V gene TRBV2 combines with J gene TRBJ2-4, with 10 bases that match TRBD2. The CDR3 loop spans 12 amino acids. Germline lookup yields CDR1 SNHLY and CDR2 FYNNEI. Trimming removed 6 bases from V and 8 bases from J; junction bases left unmatched: 1. The chain's CDR3 is CASRSGGDIQYF. For the CDR3, the DNA is TGTGCCAGCAGGAGCGGGGGGGACATTCAGTACTTC.

This clone was picked up a small number of times. This chain uses TRBV5-4 with TRBJ2-2; 12 positions match TRBD2. The CDR3 length is 17 residues. J lost 2 bases, V lost 4 bases, and 6 bases had no gene match. Germline V CDR1 and CDR2: SGHNT, YYREEE (reference sequence). CDR3 sequence reads: CASSPTSGRPNTGELFF. The CDR3 nucleotides are TGTGCCAGCAGCCCGACTAGCGGGAGACCCAACACCGGGGAGCTGTTTTTT.

The genes are TRBV6-4 and TRBJ1-1; the D gene is possibly TRBD1 (5 bases). CDR1 and CDR2 from the germline V gene are MRHNA and SNTAGT. Between the trimmed V and J ends, which lost 2 bases and 5 bases, there was a span of 9 bases. The CDR3 totals 13 residues. The CDR3 region has the DNA TGTGCCAGCAGTGACGCCGGGGGGACTGAAGCTTTCTTT. Translating gives CASSDAGGTEAFF.

The chain has TRBV20-1 and TRBJ1-2, with D possibly being TRBD1 (5 bases). V shed 7 bases and J shed 8 bases, with 14 bases lying between them. The length of the CDR3 is 11 residues. Germline values: CDR1 DFQATT, CDR2 SNEGSKA (reference sequence). The CDR3, as DNA: TGCAGTGTCAGGTCAGGGCACGGCTACACCTTC. Its translation is CSVRSGHGYTF.

J is TRBJ1-1 and V is TRBV14, with 8 nucleotides matching TRBD1. Germline trimming cut 1 base from V and 1 base from J; bases unmatched to any gene: 8. This CDR3 has 17 amino acids. The germline V gene has CDR1 SGHDN and CDR2 FVKESK. The CDR3 DNA sequence: TGTGCCAGCAGCCAAGTTGGACAGGGACAATGGAACACTGAAGCTTTCTTT. Translated, it gives CASSQVGQGQWNTEAFF.

The chain has TRBV6-5 and TRBJ2-1; TRBD2 aligns across 7 bases. The CDR3 totals 14 residues. Trimming took 2 bases from V and 8 from J; bases not matched to a gene: 6. Germline CDR1 is MNHEY and CDR2 is SVGAGI. CDR3 loop: CASSYALAEDEQFF. CDR3 coding DNA: TGTGCCAGCAGTTACGCGCTAGCGGAGGATGAGCAGTTCTTC.

This rearrangement joins TRBV10-3 to TRBJ2-6; no reliable D call. The germline V and J ends were trimmed by 5 bases and 0 bases, with 8 bases remaining between them. This CDR3 region has 15 residues. Per the germline V gene, CDR1 is ENHRY and CDR2 is SYGVKD. CDR3 sequence: CAISNSPSGANVLTF. The CDR3, as DNA: TGTGCCATCAGTAATTCTCCCTCTGGGGCCAACGTCCTGACTTTC.

This clone was seen only once. This chain joins TRBV18 and TRBJ1-1; D unresolved. CDR1 is KGHSH, CDR2 LQKENI, per germline. The ends were cut back, 3 bases at V and 1 base at J, with 12 bases in the middle. The CDR3 runs to 15 residues. CDR3 in amino acids: CASSPSGGPNTEAFF. The CDR3 DNA reads as TGTGCCAGCTCACCTTCCGGAGGGCCGAACACTGAAGCTTTCTTT.

The chain uses TRBV7-3 and TRBJ1-3; weak D call: TRBD1 (5 bases). Germline assignment: CDR1 SGHTA and CDR2 FQGTGA. V lost 4 bases to trimming and J lost 2 bases, with 12 bases between them. The CDR3 covers 15 residues. CDR3 sequence (DNA): TGTGCCAGCAGCTCCGGGGCATCCGCTGGAAACACCATATATTTT. Its translation: CASSSGASAGNTIYF.

This chain joins TRBV5-1 and TRBJ2-7; D is unresolved. The CDR3 has 15 amino acids. Germline V gene data show CDR1 as SGHRS and CDR2 as YFSETQ. The V end lost 2 bases, the J end lost 2 bases, and 14 bases lay between the germline ends. CDR3 residues: CASSFMSEIAYEQYF. The CDR3 region has the DNA TGCGCCAGCAGCTTTATGTCAGAAATAGCCTACGAGCAGTACTTC.

This clone showed up just a few times. The chain employs TRBV6-1 and TRBJ1-2, with TRBD1 matching 7 bases. The CDR3 is made up of 15 amino acids. Trimming at V came to 4 bases and at J to 5 bases, leaving 10 bases not matched to a gene. CDR1 MNHNS and CDR2 SASEGT come from the germline V gene. The CDR3 sequence: CASSGRGGGHYGYTF. CDR3 DNA sequence: TGTGCCAGCAGTGGCCGTGGAGGGGGCCATTATGGCTACACCTTC.

The chain combines TRBV5-4 with TRBJ1-5; TRBD1 matches 9 bases. CDR3 size: 17 residues. Germline CDR1 and CDR2: SGHNT and YYREEE (reference sequence). J was trimmed by 6 bases and V by 0 bases; bases with no gene match: 10. The DNA for the CDR3 is TGTGCCAGCAGCTTGGGACAGGGGGGAGTAGAGTCTCAGCCCCAGCATTTT. Translating it yields CASSLGQGGVESQPQHF. The full variable domain, its missing parts supplied by reference TRBV5-4 and TRBJ1-5, is ETGVTQSPTHLIKTRGQQVTLRCSSQSGHNTVSWYQQALGQGPQFIFQYYREEENGRGNFPPRFSGLQFPNYSSELNVNALELDDSALYLCASSLGQGGVESQPQHFGDGTRLSIL.